These 9 T cell receptor beta chains share one sample of origin, sequenced in a study of blood T cells in healthy people across ages (dated by TCRdb to 2014 to 2015). The protocol used for the library was 5' RACE. Sequencing instrument: Illumina HiSeq 2500. A second roughly 7 to 11 cycle PCR used a sample-barcoded 5' primer and a J-beta primer mix. TCRdb passed the public sequencing reads through fastp at Q25 and MiXCR, retaining productive beta sequences. Entries that share a CDR3 protein sequence are merged under the most common genes and DNA. The table for this sample lists about 780,000 distinct CDR3 sequences; about 26% of them were counted only once. The top ten hold over 2.5% of the sample. The same data also contributed to another study, on T cells of mothers and their children.

The sequenced material came from blood. These TCRs come from a boy between 10 and 17 years old in good health.

This clonotype has more than one count but fewer than ten. The V and J genes are TRBV25-1 and TRBJ2-1; TRBD2 is a possible D gene (5 bases). V shed 1 base and J shed 5 bases, with 9 bases lying between them. This CDR3 is built from 14 residues. The V gene's germline CDR1 is MGHDK and CDR2 SYGVNS. This CDR3 reads CASSEWEPDNEQFF. DNA of the CDR3: TGTGCCAGCAGTGAATGGGAGCCAGACAATGAGCAGTTCTTC.

V gene TRBV2 combines with J gene TRBJ2-5, with 8 bases lining up with TRBD2. The CDR3 is 16 amino acids. The junction had 10 bases not matched to a gene; V was cut back by 5 bases and J by 2 bases. Germline-derived CDR1 and CDR2 are SNHLY and FYNNEI. The CDR3 reads CASSPFGRASQETQYF. DNA of the CDR3: TGTGCCAGCAGTCCTTTCGGGAGGGCTTCACAAGAGACCCAGTACTTC.

The chain recombines TRBV28 with TRBJ2-7; D is undetermined. This CDR3 has 13 amino acids. CDR1 MDHEN and CDR2 SYDVKM come from the germline V gene. The V and J ends lost 5 bases and 6 bases respectively, with 14 bases between them. The CDR3 spells CASSPTISGEQYF. The CDR3 region has the DNA TGTGCCAGCAGTCCAACGATTAGTGGCGAGCAGTACTTC.

The chain employs TRBV6-5 and TRBJ2-7; D may be TRBD1 (5 bases). The CDR3 length is 15 residues. V was cut by 3 bases and J by 4 bases, with 16 bases left in between. The germline CDR1 and CDR2 sequences are MNHEY and SVGAGI. The CDR3 here is CASSYFQGARYEQYF. The CDR3 region has the DNA TGTGCCAGCAGTTATTTCCAGGGTGCGAGATACGAGCAGTACTTC.

The table lists this clonotype with a few counts. The chain couples TRBV7-2 to TRBJ2-7; 9 bases map to TRBD2. The CDR3 covers 16 residues. Per the germline V gene, CDR1 is SGHTA and CDR2 is FQGNSA. Trimming took 1 base from V and 2 from J; bases not matched to a gene: 6. CDR3 residues: CASSLVAGESPYEQYF. The CDR3 DNA reads as TGTGCCAGCAGCTTAGTAGCGGGGGAGTCCCCCTACGAGCAGTACTTC.

The chain couples TRBV25-1 to TRBJ1-2; D gene ambiguous. Germline CDR1 is MGHDK and CDR2 is SYGVNS. The CDR3 totals 13 residues. V lost 3 bases and J lost 5, with 10 bases in between. The CDR3 sequence: CASSESRTYGYTF. The CDR3 DNA follows: TGTGCCAGCAGTGAGTCACGGACTTATGGCTACACCTTC.

V is TRBV18 and J is TRBJ2-2; D not resolved. This CDR3 spans 14 amino acids. Germline loops: CDR1 KGHSH, CDR2 LQKENI. Trimming stripped 2 bases from V and 5 bases from J, with 9 bases between. The CDR3 protein is CASSPWTQTGELFF. The CDR3 coding sequence is TGTGCCAGCTCACCATGGACGCAAACCGGGGAGCTGTTTTTT.

This clonotype showed up just a few times. The chain joins TRBV5-1 to TRBJ2-5; TRBD2 matches at 11 bases. CDR1 SGHRS and CDR2 YFSETQ come from the germline V gene. The J segment lost 2 bases and the V segment lost 6 bases, leaving 6 bases of the junction unmatched. This CDR3 is built from 15 residues. The CDR3 DNA reads TGCGCCAGCACCCAGACTAGCGGGACACAAGAGACCCAGTACTTC. This codes for CASTQTSGTQETQYF.

The sample holds a few counts of this clonotype. The chain links TRBV5-5 to TRBJ2-2, with D possibly matching TRBD1 (6 bases). The length of the CDR3 is 16 residues. The V end was cut by 4 bases, the J end by 5 bases, with 18 bases between. Germline V gene data show CDR1 as SGHKS and CDR2 as YYEKEE (reference sequence). CDR3 bases: TGTGCCAGCAGCGCGCTGCCGGGCCAGGGGACCGGGGAGCTGTTTTTT. The encoded protein is CASSALPGQGTGELFF. Combining the CDR3 with reference TRBV5-5 and TRBJ2-2 gives the whole variable domain DAGVTQSPTHLIKTRGQQVTLRCSPISGHKSVSWYQQVLGQGPQFIFQYYEKEERGRGNFPDRFSARQFPNYSSELNVNALLLGDSALYLCASSALPGQGTGELFFGEGSRLTVL.